Below, 18 T cell receptor beta chains from the same sample are listed, as sequenced in a study of cytomegalovirus exposure and HLA in healthy donors. The PCR was carried out with 60 Vbeta primers and 13 Jbeta primers. The data were produced by immunoSEQ multiplex PCR, yet TCRdb's version contains in-frame clones alone and is incomplete. The table records 150,000 to 200,000 clones, roughly four fifths of them present only once. The sequenced sample consisted of PBMCs. These receptors originate from a man aged 25 to 40 in good health and CMV-seronegative.

The V and J genes are TRBV6-5 and TRBJ2-1; TRBD2 agrees at 9 bases. The germline gives CDR1 MNHEY, CDR2 SVGAGI. The CDR3 is 15 residues long. With V trimmed by 5 bases and J by 4 bases, 6 bases remained unmatched. The CDR3 sequence: CASSRSGSGYNEQFF. CDR3 sequence (DNA): TGTGCCAGCAGTCGTAGCGGGAGTGGTTACAATGAGCAGTTCTTC.

The CDR3 region is CASSLGQGLSGEQYF. In DNA, the CDR3 is TGTGCCAGCAGCTTAGGACAGGGGTTATCGGGCGAGCAGTACTTC. The V gene is TRBV7-9, the J gene TRBJ2-7, with 8 bases matching TRBD1. Germline CDR1 reads SEHNR; CDR2 reads FQNEAQ (reference sequence). V was pared by 1 base and J by 6 bases, with 8 bases of the junction left unmatched. CDR3 length equals 15 residues.

The chain joins TRBV9 to TRBJ2-7; possibly TRBD1 for D (6 bases). CDR1 is SGDLS and CDR2 is YYNGEE in the germline V gene. CDR3 length equals 14 residues. The ends were cut back, 1 base at V and 1 base at J, with 9 bases in the middle. CDR3: CASSVYRESYEQYF. Written as DNA, the CDR3 is TGTGCCAGCAGCGTATACAGGGAATCCTACGAGCAGTACTTC.

This chain links TRBV27 with TRBJ2-7, with TRBD2 matching over 10 bases. This CDR3 region has 14 residues. The germline V gene has CDR1 MNHEY and CDR2 SMNVEV (reference sequence). V gave up 5 bases and J gave up 4 bases; unmatched junction bases: 5. The CDR3 nucleotides read TGTGCCAGCAGTCCTCGGACTAGCGGATACGAGCAGTACTTC. Its translation is CASSPRTSGYEQYF.

The chain combines TRBV7-6 with TRBJ2-1; 13 nucleotides line up with TRBD2. The CDR3 spans 14 residues. Germline CDR1 SGHVS, CDR2 FNYEAQ. Trimming took 5 bases from V and 8 from J; bases not matched to a gene: 3. CDR3 in DNA: TGTGCCAGCAGCCTCGGACTAGCGGGAGATGAGCAGTTCTTC. Its translation is CASSLGLAGDEQFF.

The rearrangement uses TRBV7-6 and TRBJ2-1, with 9 nucleotides matching TRBD2. Trimming cost V 2 bases and J 0 bases; bases outside gene matches: 11. CDR3 length: 19 amino acids. CDR1 is SGHVS and CDR2 is FNYEAQ in the germline V gene. In nucleotides, the CDR3 is TGTGCCAGCAGCTTAATACCCGGGACTAGCCGAGGCTCCTACAATGAGCAGTTCTTC. It translates to CASSLIPGTSRGSYNEQFF.

The chain couples TRBV7-9 to TRBJ2-5; 10 nucleotides match TRBD1. The CDR3 spans 13 residues. Germline V gene data show CDR1 as SEHNR and CDR2 as FQNEAQ (reference sequence). V trimming: 6 bases; J trimming: 5 bases; junction bases outside the gene matches: 3. The CDR3 sequence is CASRTGGWETQYF. The CDR3 DNA sequence: TGTGCCAGCAGGACAGGGGGCTGGGAGACCCAGTACTTC.

Remarks on this clone: Other DNA variants within this sample encode the same CDR3. V usage is TRBV4-1 and J usage is TRBJ2-3; no clear D gene. Trimming pared 3 bases from V and 0 bases from J, leaving 7 bases between. CDR1 MGHRA and CDR2 YSYEKL come from the germline V gene. This CDR3 is built from 14 residues. As DNA, the CDR3 is TGCGCCAGCAGCCAGAGTTTAAGCACAGATACGCAGTATTTT. This codes for CASSQSLSTDTQYF.

V and J are TRBV9 and TRBJ2-1; 11 bases are a match to TRBD2. J gave up 9 bases and V 3 bases, and 8 bases lay outside the gene matches. Germline values: CDR1 SGDLS, CDR2 YYNGEE. CDR3 size: 15 residues. The CDR3 DNA sequence: TGTGCCAGCAGCGGCACTAGCGGGAGTTTTGGTGAGCAGTTCTTC. Amino acids: CASSGTSGSFGEQFF.

This rearrangement joins TRBV11-2 to TRBJ1-6; 9 positions agree with TRBD1. This CDR3 region has 17 residues. Per germline, CDR1 SGHAT and CDR2 FQNNGV. J was trimmed by 10 bases and V by 5 bases; bases with no gene match: 15. CDR3 DNA sequence: TGTGCCAGCAGCACTCTAATCCGGGACAGGGCCGACTCACCCCTCCACTTT. Translated, it gives CASSTLIRDRADSPLHF.

V usage is TRBV7-9 and J usage is TRBJ1-1, with a weak D call TRBD1 (6 bases). CDR1 is SEHNR, CDR2 FQNEAQ, per germline (reference sequence). V shed 5 bases and J shed 1 base, with 14 bases lying between them. The CDR3 totals 15 residues. The CDR3 region has the DNA TGTGCCAGCAGCCCAGACGCGACAGGGAACACTGAAGCTTTCTTT. It codes for CASSPDATGNTEAFF. Full variable domain (rest looked up from reference TRBV7-9 and TRBJ1-1): DTGVSQNPRHKITKRGQNVTFRCDPISEHNRLYWYRQTLGQGPEFLTYFQNEAQLEKSRLLSDRFSAERPKGSFSTLEIQRTEQGDSAMYLCASSPDATGNTEAFFGQGTRLTVV.

For the CDR3, the DNA is TGTGCCAGCCGGGAGATAGGCTCTTCCTACAATGAGCAGTTCTTC. This sequence encodes CASREIGSSYNEQFF. The chain has TRBV28 and TRBJ2-1; the D gene is possibly TRBD2 (6 bases). This CDR3 has 15 amino acids. Germline CDR1 and CDR2: MDHEN and SYDVKM. Trimming left V 8 bases short and J 1 base short, with 15 bases between.

The rearrangement links TRBV5-4 to TRBJ1-2; D is unclear. Between the trimmed V and J ends, which lost 4 bases and 3 bases, there was a span of 10 bases. This CDR3 contains 13 residues. CDR1 and CDR2 from the germline V gene are SGHNT and YYREEE (reference sequence). CDR3 amino acids: CASSPERDYGYTF. CDR3 coding DNA: TGTGCCAGCAGCCCTGAGAGAGACTATGGCTACACCTTC.

The CDR3 bases are TGCAGCGTTGGGGACAGGGATGACTACGAGCAGTACTTC. It encodes CSVGDRDDYEQYF. V usage is TRBV29-1 and J usage is TRBJ2-7; 9 bases map to TRBD1. This CDR3 contains 13 residues. Trimming at V came to 4 bases and at J to 3 bases, leaving 4 bases not matched to a gene. Germline lookup yields CDR1 SQVTM and CDR2 ANQGSEA.

The chain joins TRBV5-1 to TRBJ2-4, with TRBD2 matching 12 bases. This CDR3 contains 19 residues. Germline lookup yields CDR1 SGHRS and CDR2 YFSETQ. V lost 4 bases and J lost 3; bases outside the gene matches: 14. As DNA, the CDR3 is TGCGCCAGCAGCACCGGACTAGCGGGATATGATGGTGTCAAAAACATTCAGTACTTC. Its translation is CASSTGLAGYDGVKNIQYF.

A few counts support this clone. In nucleotides, the CDR3 is TGTGCCAGCAGCTTACAGGGTGTCGGTCAGCCCCAGCATTTT. It yields the protein CASSLQGVGQPQHF. V is TRBV5-4 and J is TRBJ1-5; the D gene is possibly TRBD1 (6 bases). Germline CDR1 and CDR2: SGHNT and YYREEE (reference sequence). The CDR3 runs 14 residues. V shed 2 bases and J shed 6 bases, with 12 bases lying between them.

The chain couples TRBV25-1 to TRBJ2-7; D uncertain. Germline V gene sequence: CDR1 MGHDK, CDR2 SYGVNS. The CDR3 runs 10 residues. Trimming took off 3 bases at V and 6 bases at J, with 3 bases between the two ends. CDR3 amino acids: CASSDLEQYF. The CDR3, as DNA: TGTGCCAGCAGTGACCTCGAGCAGTACTTC.

This sequence joins TRBV11-3 and TRBJ1-2; TRBD1 aligns across 9 bases. The CDR3 extends over 17 amino acids. Germline V CDR1 and CDR2: SGHNT, YENEEA. The V gene end was trimmed by 1 base and the J gene end by 6 bases; junction bases not matched to a gene: 12. The CDR3 sequence: CASSLGPGTGMSHGYTF. CDR3 sequence (DNA): TGTGCCAGCAGCTTAGGCCCCGGGACAGGGATGAGCCATGGCTACACCTTC.